One and the same sample provided the 11 T cell receptor beta chains below, sequenced in a study of blood T cell repertoires in COVID-19. Repertoires were generated with immunoSEQ multiplex PCR, while TCRdb's copy carries only in-frame clones and drops some. The sample records approximately 300,000 clones, 85% being singletons. Sequencing was done on a sample of PBMCs or T cells enriched from blood (not recorded which). These receptors were obtained from a woman between 25 and 40 years old who had been exposed to COVID-19.

This chain connects TRBV5-1 to TRBJ1-1; the match to TRBD1 covers 8 bases. Germline-derived CDR1 and CDR2 are SGHRS and YFSETQ. This CDR3 comprises 14 residues. Germline trimming cut 4 bases from V and 0 bases from J; bases unmatched to any gene: 2. The CDR3 protein is CASSEGQVNTEAFF. DNA for the CDR3: TGCGCCAGCAGCGAGGGACAGGTGAACACTGAAGCTTTCTTT.

In DNA, the CDR3 is TGCGCCAGCAGCCAAGATTTCGCACAGGGGGCGGGTCAGCCCCAGCATTTT. Translation: CASSQDFAQGAGQPQHF. V and J are TRBV4-3 and TRBJ1-5, with TRBD1 matching 9 bases. CDR3 length: 17 residues. The germline V gene has CDR1 LGHNA and CDR2 YSLEER. The trim removed 0 bases at V and 6 bases at J, leaving 9 bases unmatched.

The sample holds one count of this clone. V gene TRBV19 combines with J gene TRBJ2-3; TRBD1 matches 12 bases. The CDR3 extends over 17 amino acids. Per the germline V gene, CDR1 is LNHDA and CDR2 is SQIVND (reference sequence). V lost 6 bases and J lost 4; bases outside the gene matches: 11. CDR3 in amino acids: CASRRGQGAGPSDTQYF. CDR3 in DNA: TGTGCCAGTAGGCGGGGACAGGGGGCCGGCCCGTCAGATACGCAGTATTTT.

V is TRBV10-3 and J is TRBJ1-1; 8 bases map to TRBD1. There are 13 residues in the CDR3. Germline trimming cut 6 bases from V and 8 bases from J; bases unmatched to any gene: 8. CDR1 is ENHRY, CDR2 SYGVKD, per germline. The CDR3 DNA reads TGTGCCATCAGCCTGACAGGGGACGGGGAAGCTTTCTTT. This codes for CAISLTGDGEAFF.

This clone has only one observation. The J gene is TRBJ2-7, the V gene TRBV27, with D maybe TRBD1 (6 bases). The germline V and J ends were trimmed by 6 bases and 3 bases, with 15 bases remaining between them. This CDR3 spans 14 amino acids. Germline loops: CDR1 MNHEY, CDR2 SMNVEV (reference sequence). As DNA, the CDR3 is TGTGCCAGCAGAAAACCGGGACAATTCTACGAGCAGTACTTC. This encodes CASRKPGQFYEQYF.

The chain recombines TRBV5-1 with TRBJ2-1, with TRBD2 matching over 8 bases. CDR3 length: 15 amino acids. The germline V gene has CDR1 SGHRS and CDR2 YFSETQ. J gave up 5 bases and V 6 bases, and 10 bases lay outside the gene matches. CDR3 in DNA: TGCGCCAGCACCTCCACGGGGGGGGGCCACAATGAGCAGTTCTTC. Amino acids: CASTSTGGGHNEQFF. Full variable domain (outside the CDR3, taken from reference TRBV5-1 and TRBJ2-1): KAGVTQTPRYLIKTRGQQVTLSCSPISGHRSVSWYQQTPGQGLQFLFEYFSETQRNKGNFPGRFSGRQFSNSRSEMNVSTLELGDSALYLCASTSTGGGHNEQFFGPGTRLTVL.

In its sample, this clone was seen once. The chain employs TRBV6-5 and TRBJ2-7; 7 bases line up with TRBD1. Germline V lookup: CDR1 MNHEY, CDR2 SVGAGI. V gave up 4 bases and J gave up 3 bases; unmatched junction bases: 3. The CDR3 totals 13 residues. This chain's CDR3 is CASSLRQGYEQYF. CDR3 DNA: TGTGCCAGCAGTTTGCGACAGGGCTACGAGCAGTACTTC.

The gene calls are TRBV9 and TRBJ2-7; no reliable D call. The CDR3 runs to 14 residues. Germline lookup yields CDR1 SGDLS and CDR2 YYNGEE. V dropped 3 bases and J dropped 4 bases, with 14 bases sitting between them. CDR3 in DNA: TGTGCCAGCAGCGCCAGCGCGACTGTGTACGAGCAGTACTTC. It is translated as CASSASATVYEQYF.

This chain joins TRBV6-5 and TRBJ2-7, with TRBD1 matching over 8 bases. V was clipped by 6 bases and J by 5 bases; unmatched bases: 12. The CDR3 totals 15 residues. Germline CDR1 and CDR2: MNHEY and SVGAGI. CDR3 bases: TGTGCCAGCAGCTCTGCGGGGACAGGCTCAAACGAGCAGTACTTC. Translated, it gives CASSSAGTGSNEQYF.

The rearrangement uses TRBV7-8 and TRBJ1-1; D is ambiguous. Germline assignment: CDR1 SGHVS and CDR2 FQNEAQ. The CDR3 is 13 residues long. V lost 1 base to trimming and J lost 1 base, with 4 bases between them. The DNA of the CDR3 is TGTGCCAGCAGCTTAGTCCAGAACACTGAAGCTTTCTTT. Its protein is CASSLVQNTEAFF.

The J gene is TRBJ2-2, the V gene TRBV7-9; a possible D gene is TRBD1 (6 bases). Germline V gene sequence: CDR1 SEHNR, CDR2 FQNEAQ (reference sequence). The CDR3 runs to 14 residues. Trimming pared 8 bases from V and 6 bases from J, leaving 16 bases between. Here the CDR3 reads CASARAGESGELFF. In nucleotides, the CDR3 is TGTGCCAGCGCCAGGGCAGGGGAATCCGGGGAGCTGTTTTTT.